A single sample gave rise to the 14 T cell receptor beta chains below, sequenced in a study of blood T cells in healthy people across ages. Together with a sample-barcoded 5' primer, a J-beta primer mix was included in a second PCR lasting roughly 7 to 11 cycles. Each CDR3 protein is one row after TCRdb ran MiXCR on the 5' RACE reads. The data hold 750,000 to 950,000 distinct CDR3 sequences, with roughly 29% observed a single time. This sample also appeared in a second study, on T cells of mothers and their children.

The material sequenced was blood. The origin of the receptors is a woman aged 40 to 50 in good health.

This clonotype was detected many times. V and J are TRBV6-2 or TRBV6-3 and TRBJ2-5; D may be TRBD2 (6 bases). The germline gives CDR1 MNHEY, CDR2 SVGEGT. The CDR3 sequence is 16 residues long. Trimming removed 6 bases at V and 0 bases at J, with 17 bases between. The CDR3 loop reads CASRRGSGAYQETQYF. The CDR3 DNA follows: TGTGCCAGCAGACGGGGGTCAGGAGCTTACCAAGAGACCCAGTACTTC.

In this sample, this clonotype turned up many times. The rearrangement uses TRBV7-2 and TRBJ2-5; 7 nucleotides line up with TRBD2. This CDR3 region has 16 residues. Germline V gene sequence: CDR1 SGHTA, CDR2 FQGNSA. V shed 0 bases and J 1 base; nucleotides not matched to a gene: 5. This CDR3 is CASSLARGGGQETQYF. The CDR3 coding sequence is TGTGCCAGCAGCTTAGCGCGGGGCGGGGGCCAAGAGACCCAGTACTTC.

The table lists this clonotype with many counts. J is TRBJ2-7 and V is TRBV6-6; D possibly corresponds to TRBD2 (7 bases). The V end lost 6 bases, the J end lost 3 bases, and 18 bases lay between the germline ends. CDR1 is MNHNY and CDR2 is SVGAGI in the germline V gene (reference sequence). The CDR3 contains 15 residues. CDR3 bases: TGTGCCAGCAGACCCCATGAGGGGGGGGTCTACGAGCAGTACTTC. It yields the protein CASRPHEGGVYEQYF.

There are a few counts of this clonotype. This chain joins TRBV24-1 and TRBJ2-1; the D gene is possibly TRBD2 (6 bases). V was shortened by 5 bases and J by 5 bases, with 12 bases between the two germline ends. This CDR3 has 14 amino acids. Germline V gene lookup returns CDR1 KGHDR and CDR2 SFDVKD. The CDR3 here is CATSVGLRNNEQFF. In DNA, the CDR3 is TGTGCCACCAGTGTGGGACTCCGAAACAATGAGCAGTTCTTC.

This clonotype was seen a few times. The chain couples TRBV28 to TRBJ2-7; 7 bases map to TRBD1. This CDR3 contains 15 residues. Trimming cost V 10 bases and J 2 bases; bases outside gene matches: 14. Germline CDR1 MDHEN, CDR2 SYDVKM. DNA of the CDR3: TGTGCCACTCAACCGGCCGGGACAGTAGCCTACGAGCAGTACTTC. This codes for CATQPAGTVAYEQYF.

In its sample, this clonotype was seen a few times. The CDR3 loop is CSAREPRFSFSNQPQHF. The CDR3, as DNA: TGCAGTGCTAGAGAACCCCGTTTTTCTTTTAGCAATCAGCCCCAGCATTTT. The gene calls are TRBV20-1 and TRBJ1-5; D is undetermined. This CDR3 spans 17 amino acids. Germline V gene lookup returns CDR1 DFQATT and CDR2 SNEGSKA (reference sequence). Trimming stripped 0 bases from V and 0 bases from J, with 15 bases between.

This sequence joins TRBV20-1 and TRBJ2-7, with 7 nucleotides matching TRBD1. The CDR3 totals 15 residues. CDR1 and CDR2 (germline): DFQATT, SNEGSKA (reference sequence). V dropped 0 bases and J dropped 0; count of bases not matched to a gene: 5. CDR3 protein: CSARELAGGSYEQYF. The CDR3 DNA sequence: TGCAGTGCTAGAGAGTTAGCAGGGGGCTCCTACGAGCAGTACTTC.

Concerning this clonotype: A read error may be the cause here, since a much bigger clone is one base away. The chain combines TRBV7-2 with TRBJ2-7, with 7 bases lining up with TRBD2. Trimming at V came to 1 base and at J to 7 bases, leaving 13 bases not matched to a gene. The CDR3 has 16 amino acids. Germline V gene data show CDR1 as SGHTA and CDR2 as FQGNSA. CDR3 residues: CASSLGPRGGVDEQYF. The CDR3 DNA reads TGTGCCAGCAGCTTAGGCCCACGGGGAGGGGTAGATGAGCAGTACTTC.

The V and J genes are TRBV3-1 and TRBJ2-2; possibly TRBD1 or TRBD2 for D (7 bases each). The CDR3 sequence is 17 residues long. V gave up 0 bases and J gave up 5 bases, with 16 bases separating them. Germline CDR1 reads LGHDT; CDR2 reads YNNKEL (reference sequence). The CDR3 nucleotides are TGTGCCAGCAGCCAAGACCCAGGGGGGGGTTGGACCGGGGAGCTGTTTTTT. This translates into CASSQDPGGGWTGELFF.

The CDR3 DNA reads as TGTGCCAGCAGCCCTGACAGGGCCCATGGCTACACCTTC. Its protein is CASSPDRAHGYTF. This chain uses TRBV6-6 with TRBJ1-2, with 7 nucleotides matching TRBD1. The CDR3 runs 13 residues. Trimming at V came to 6 bases and at J to 6 bases, leaving 7 bases not matched to a gene. CDR1 and CDR2 from the germline V gene are MNHNY and SVGAGI (reference sequence).

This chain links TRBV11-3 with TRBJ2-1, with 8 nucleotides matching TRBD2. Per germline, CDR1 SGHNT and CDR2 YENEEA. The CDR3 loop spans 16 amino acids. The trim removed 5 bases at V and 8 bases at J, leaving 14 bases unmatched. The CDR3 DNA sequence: TGTGCCAGCAGCCCCGACCGGCTCGGGGGGGCAGATGAGCAGTTCTTC. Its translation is CASSPDRLGGADEQFF.

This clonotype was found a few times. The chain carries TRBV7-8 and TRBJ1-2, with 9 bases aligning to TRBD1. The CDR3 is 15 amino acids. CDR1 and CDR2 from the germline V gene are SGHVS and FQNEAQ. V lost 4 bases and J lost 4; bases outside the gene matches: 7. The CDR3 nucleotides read TGTGCCAGCAGCTCCTTCACAGGGGGCAGCTATGGCTACACCTTC. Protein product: CASSSFTGGSYGYTF.

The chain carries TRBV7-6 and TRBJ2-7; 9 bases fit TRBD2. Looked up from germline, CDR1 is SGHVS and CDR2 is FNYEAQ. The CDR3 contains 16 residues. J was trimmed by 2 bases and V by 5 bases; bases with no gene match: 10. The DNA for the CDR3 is TGTGCCAGCAGCCCAGAGTTGCCTAGCGGGGCCTACGAGCAGTACTTC. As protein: CASSPELPSGAYEQYF. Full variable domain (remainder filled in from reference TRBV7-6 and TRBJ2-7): GAGVSQSPRYKVTKRGQDVALRCDPISGHVSLYWYRQALGQGPEFLTYFNYEAQQDKSGLPNDRFSAERPEGSISTLTIQRTEQRDSAMYRCASSPELPSGAYEQYFGPGTRLTVT.

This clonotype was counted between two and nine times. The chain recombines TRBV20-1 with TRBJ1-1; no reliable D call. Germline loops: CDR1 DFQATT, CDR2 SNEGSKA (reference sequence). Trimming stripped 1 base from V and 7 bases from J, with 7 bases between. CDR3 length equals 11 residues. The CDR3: CSARAGREAFF. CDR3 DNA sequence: TGCAGTGCTAGAGCCGGACGTGAAGCTTTCTTT.